This T cell receptor (beta chain) was recorded in a study of blood T cell repertoires in COVID-19. Study details: Some COVID-19 samples were acute and others convalescent; all came from the United States, Italy and Spain.

Participant age was about 18 to 100 years, and participants resided in roughly 25 US areas. CDR1 and CDR2 (germline): SQVTM, ANQGSEA. The CDR3 covers 13 residues. Trimming shortened V by 7 bases and J by 7 bases, and 19 bases separated the two germline ends. In the study's own analysis: Counts of nucleated cells, estimated from reference gene primer amplification, were obtained. TCRdb's copy holds only in-frame clones and misses some; the assay was immunoSEQ multiplex PCR. V, J and clone size were drawn from that table, and D and trimming were deduced from the DNA. The sample carries approximately 160,000 clones, 80% recorded once.

The TCR originated in a man aged 35 to 55 who had recovered from COVID-19. Material: PBMCs or T cells enriched from blood (not recorded which). This rearrangement joins TRBV29-1 to TRBJ2-5, with D perhaps TRBD2 (6 bases). DNA for the CDR3: TGCAGCGCCAAGCCGGGACTGGAGGGGACCCAGTACTTC. Residues: CSAKPGLEGTQYF. The variable domain in full, completed from reference TRBV29-1 and TRBJ2-5, reads SAVISQKPSRDICQRGTSLTIQCQVDSQVTMMFWYRQQPGQSLTLIATANQGSEATYESGFVIDKFPISRPNLTFSTLTVSNMSPEDSSIYLCSAKPGLEGTQYFGPGTRLLVL.